This T cell receptor (beta chain) was sequenced for a study of blood T cell repertoires in COVID-19. Libraries were prepared by immunoSEQ multiplex PCR; TCRdb keeps only in-frame clonotypes and omits some of them. The table has 250,000 or so clones, roughly nine tenths seen once; the top ten hold 1% to 1.5%. Trimming cost V 0 bases and J 2 bases; bases outside gene matches: 9. Germline loops: CDR1 SGDLS, CDR2 YYNGEE. The CDR3 totals 18 residues. This receptor was taken from a human donor in a cohort exposed to, infected with or recovered from COVID-19 (not recorded which). The donor label of this sample is uncertain. Sequencing was done on a sample of PBMCs or T cells enriched from blood (not recorded which). J is TRBJ1-3 and V is TRBV9, with 9 bases fitting TRBD1. The CDR3: CASSVELSGTGPGNTIYF. The DNA for the CDR3 is TGTGCCAGCAGCGTAGAATTGTCGGGGACAGGGCCTGGAAACACCATATATTTT.